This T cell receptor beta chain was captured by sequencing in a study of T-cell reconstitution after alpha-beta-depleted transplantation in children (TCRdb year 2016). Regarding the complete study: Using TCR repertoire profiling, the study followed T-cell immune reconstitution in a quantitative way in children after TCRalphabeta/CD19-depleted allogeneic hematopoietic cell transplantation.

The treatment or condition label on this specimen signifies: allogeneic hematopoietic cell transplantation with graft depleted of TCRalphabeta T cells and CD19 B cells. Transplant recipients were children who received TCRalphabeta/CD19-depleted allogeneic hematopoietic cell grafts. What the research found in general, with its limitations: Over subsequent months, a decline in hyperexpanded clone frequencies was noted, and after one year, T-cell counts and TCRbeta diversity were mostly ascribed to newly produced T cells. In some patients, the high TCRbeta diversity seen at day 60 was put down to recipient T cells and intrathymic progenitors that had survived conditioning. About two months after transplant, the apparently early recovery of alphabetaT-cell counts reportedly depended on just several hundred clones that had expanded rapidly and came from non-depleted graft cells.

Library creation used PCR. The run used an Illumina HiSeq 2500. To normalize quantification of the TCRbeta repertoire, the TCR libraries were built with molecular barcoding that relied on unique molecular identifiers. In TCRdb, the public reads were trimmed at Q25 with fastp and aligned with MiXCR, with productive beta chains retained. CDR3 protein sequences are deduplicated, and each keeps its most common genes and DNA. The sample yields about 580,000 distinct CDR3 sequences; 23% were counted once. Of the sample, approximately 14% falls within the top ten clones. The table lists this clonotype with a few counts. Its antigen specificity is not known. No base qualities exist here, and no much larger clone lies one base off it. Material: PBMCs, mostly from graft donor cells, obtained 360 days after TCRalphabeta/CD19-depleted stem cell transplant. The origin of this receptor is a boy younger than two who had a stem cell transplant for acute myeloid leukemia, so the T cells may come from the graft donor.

The nucleotide sequence is given as TGTGCCAGCAGACCGACAGGGTCCTACAATCAGCCCCAGCATTTT. This sequence encodes CASRPTGSYNQPQHF. The chain couples TRBV12-3 or TRBV12-4 to TRBJ1-5, and TRBD1 aligns with 7 junction nucleotides. V trim: 6 bases; J trim: 3 bases; unmatched bases: 8. The CDR3 starts with the cysteine, ends with the phenylalanine, and has 15 residues. Left in the record is the CDR3 DNA by itself, 45 bases read in frame from the first base.